This passage covers 22 T cell receptor beta chains from one sample sequenced in a study of T cell repertoires in cytomegalovirus infection. TCRdb reprocessed the reads via MiXCR and lists one record per CDR3 protein. Of 490,000 or so distinct CDR3 sequences listed, roughly 12% are singletons. Material for sequencing was PBMCs. Receptors originate from a human donor in good health (CMV status not recorded). Some clones in this sample may be carry-over from other donors' samples.

The chain is built from TRBV6-5 and TRBJ1-2, with a tentative D call TRBD1 (6 bases). V lost 6 bases and J lost 3, with 11 bases in between. CDR1 is MNHEY, CDR2 SVGAGI, per germline. This CDR3 comprises 13 residues. The CDR3, as DNA: TGTGCCAGCAGCCGAGGGGGGCACTATGGCTACACCTTC. It is translated as CASSRGGHYGYTF.

This clonotype was observed a few times. This rearrangement joins TRBV2 to TRBJ1-5; D perhaps matches TRBD1 (5 bases). The CDR3 runs 14 residues. With 5 bases removed from V and 0 bases from J, the gap between germline ends came to 8 bases. CDR1 is SNHLY, CDR2 FYNNEI, per germline. CDR3 loop: CASSRTTSNQPQHF. DNA of the CDR3: TGTGCCAGCAGTAGGACAACTAGCAATCAGCCCCAGCATTTT.

This clonotype was detected many times. CDR3 residues: CASSEIGGGANEQFF. CDR3 DNA sequence: TGTGCCAGCAGTGAAATAGGTGGGGGGGCCAATGAGCAGTTCTTC. This sequence joins TRBV2 and TRBJ2-1, with a weak D call TRBD2 (7 bases). This CDR3 contains 15 residues. The germline V gene encodes CDR1 SNHLY and CDR2 FYNNEI. Trimming shortened V by 2 bases and J by 6 bases, and 14 bases separated the two germline ends. Based on the CDR3 plus reference TRBV2 and TRBJ2-1, the full variable domain is EPEVTQTPSHQVTQMGQEVILRCVPISNHLYFYWYRQILGQKVEFLVSFYNNEISEKSEIFDDQFSVERPDGSNFTLKIRSTKLEDSAMYFCASSEIGGGANEQFFGPGTRLTVL.

The chain employs TRBV27 and TRBJ2-7; 9 nucleotides align to TRBD1. CDR1 and CDR2 from the germline V gene are MNHEY and SMNVEV (reference sequence). The length of the CDR3 is 14 residues. V trimming: 4 bases; J trimming: 6 bases; junction bases outside the gene matches: 7. The CDR3: CASSSGQGILEQYF. The CDR3 region has the DNA TGTGCCAGCAGTTCGGGACAGGGAATCCTCGAGCAGTACTTC.

This clonotype has a count of ten or more. The rearrangement links TRBV11-3 to TRBJ2-7; D is possibly TRBD2 (6 bases). The V end lost 1 base, the J end lost 2 bases, and 21 bases lay between the germline ends. CDR1 and CDR2 (germline): SGHNT, YENEEA. The CDR3 is 18 residues long. CDR3 coding DNA: TGTGCCAGCAGCTTAGTGTTAGCTCTGCGGGAAAGAGCCTACGAGCAGTACTTC. This sequence encodes CASSLVLALRERAYEQYF. The entire variable domain, with the rest obtained from reference TRBV11-3 and TRBJ2-7, is as follows: EAGVVQSPRYKIIEKKQPVAFWCNPISGHNTLYWYLQNLGQGPELLIRYENEEAVDDSQLPKDRFSAERLKGVDSTLKIQPAELGDSAVYLCASSLVLALRERAYEQYFGPGTRLTVT.

V gene TRBV30 combines with J gene TRBJ2-7; 12 nucleotides align to TRBD2. The J segment lost 5 bases and the V segment lost 0 bases, leaving 5 bases of the junction unmatched. CDR1 and CDR2 (germline): GTSNPN, SVGIG (reference sequence). CDR3 size: 15 residues. CDR3 in DNA: TGTGCCTGGAGTGTCGGACTAGCGGGATTTGACGAGCAGTACTTC. Translation: CAWSVGLAGFDEQYF. Looking up the rest from reference TRBV30 and TRBJ2-7 gives the full variable domain: SQTIHQWPATLVQPVGSPLSLECTVEGTSNPNLYWYRQAAGRGLQLLFYSVGIGQISSEVPQNLSASRPQDRQFILSSKKLLLSDSGFYLCAWSVGLAGFDEQYFGPGTRLTVT.

Many counts were recorded for this clonotype. The rearrangement links TRBV7-8 to TRBJ2-2, with 7 bases fitting TRBD1. Germline assignment: CDR1 SGHVS and CDR2 FQNEAQ. V lost 7 bases and J lost 2; bases outside the gene matches: 10. This CDR3 has 16 amino acids. CDR3 in amino acids: CASIRRQGTNTGELFF. The CDR3 region has the DNA TGTGCCAGCATCCGGAGACAGGGAACCAACACCGGGGAGCTGTTTTTT.

The table lists this clonotype with many counts. This chain joins TRBV3-1 and TRBJ1-1, with a possible D match to TRBD1 (5 bases). CDR1 and CDR2 from the germline V gene are LGHDT and YNNKEL (reference sequence). This CDR3 has 14 residues. The V gene lost 4 bases and the J gene lost 5 bases, with 14 bases spanning the gap. The CDR3 region is CASSPPGRETEAFF. Written as DNA, the CDR3 is TGTGCCAGCAGCCCCCCCGGCAGGGAAACTGAAGCTTTCTTT.

This clonotype has ten or more counts. The chain has TRBV7-8 and TRBJ2-7; TRBD2 matches at 12 bases. CDR3 size: 17 residues. With 3 bases clipped from V and 2 bases from J, the junction kept 8 bases outside the gene matches. Germline V gives CDR1 SGHVS, CDR2 FQNEAQ. CDR3 DNA sequence: TGTGCCAGCAGCTTGACTAGCGGGAGTTCTACCGCCTACGAGCAGTACTTC. The encoded protein is CASSLTSGSSTAYEQYF.

This clonotype has a handful of counts. V gene TRBV20-1 combines with J gene TRBJ2-2; D is possibly TRBD1 (6 bases). Germline-derived CDR1 and CDR2 are DFQATT and SNEGSKA (reference sequence). V was pared by 0 bases and J by 7 bases, with 12 bases between. This CDR3 contains 14 residues. As DNA, the CDR3 is TGCAGTGCTAGAGATTACAGGGCGAACGGGGAGCTGTTTTTT. It translates to CSARDYRANGELFF.

This clonotype was counted ten times or more. The chain carries TRBV11-3 and TRBJ2-5; 8 bases map to TRBD1. V lost 2 bases to trimming and J lost 5 bases; unmatched junction nucleotides: 13. Germline values: CDR1 SGHNT, CDR2 YENEEA. The CDR3 loop spans 17 amino acids. The CDR3 nucleotides read TGTGCCAGCAGCTTAACCTCCATCCAGGGGGCCCGCGAGACCCAGTACTTC. This encodes CASSLTSIQGARETQYF.

CDR3 in DNA: TGCGCCAGCAGGCCCGGGACAGCTCCTTTCGTATTTGGCTACACCTTC. This encodes CASRPGTAPFVFGYTF. The V gene is TRBV5-1, the J gene TRBJ1-2, with TRBD1 identical over 7 bases. Germline values: CDR1 SGHRS, CDR2 YFSETQ. This CDR3 spans 16 amino acids. The V and J ends lost 5 bases and 7 bases, in that order; junction bases with no gene match: 17.

This clonotype was recorded at least ten times. This rearrangement joins TRBV20-1 to TRBJ2-1, with a tentative D call TRBD2 (5 bases). V was clipped by 4 bases and J by 5 bases, with 18 bases between them. Germline V gene sequence: CDR1 DFQATT, CDR2 SNEGSKA (reference sequence). The CDR3 runs to 15 residues. DNA for the CDR3: TGCAGTGCTATGAGACCGGGTCTAGCTGACAATGAGCAGTTCTTC. This translates into CSAMRPGLADNEQFF.

This clonotype has a count of ten or more. The chain employs TRBV12-3 or TRBV12-4 and TRBJ2-1; D not certain. V was trimmed by 3 bases and J by 0 bases, leaving 15 bases between them. The CDR3 is 17 residues long. CDR3 loop: CASSFFKEIISYNEQFF. The CDR3 region has the DNA TGTGCCAGCAGTTTCTTCAAAGAGATCATCTCCTACAATGAGCAGTTCTTC.

The sample holds a few counts of this clonotype. This chain joins TRBV15 and TRBJ2-3; TRBD1 might be the D (6 bases). This CDR3 spans 16 amino acids. Trimming took off 1 base at V and 2 bases at J, with 13 bases between the two ends. The germline V gene has CDR1 LNHNV and CDR2 YYDKDF (reference sequence). CDR3 DNA: TGTGCCACCAGCAGAGCCCTGGACAGATACACAGATACGCAGTATTTT. Translation gives CATSRALDRYTDTQYF.

This chain joins TRBV20-1 and TRBJ1-2; 7 bases match TRBD1. The CDR3 extends over 11 amino acids. Germline values: CDR1 DFQATT, CDR2 SNEGSKA (reference sequence). The trim removed 2 bases at V and 6 bases at J, leaving 0 bases unmatched. The CDR3 nucleotides read TGCAGTGCTAGAACAGGGGATGGCTACACCTTC. Residues: CSARTGDGYTF.

This clonotype came up many times. The gene calls are TRBV28 and TRBJ1-2, with D unclear. Germline V lookup: CDR1 MDHEN, CDR2 SYDVKM. V was cut by 2 bases and J by 3 bases, with 10 bases left in between. This CDR3 has 14 residues. The CDR3 nucleotides are TGTGCCAGCAGTTTACGGGTAGAAGACTATGGCTACACCTTC. The encoded protein is CASSLRVEDYGYTF.

This clonotype came up many times. The chain links TRBV7-9 to TRBJ2-1, with 7 bases identical to TRBD2. Germline V lookup: CDR1 SEHNR, CDR2 FQNEAQ (reference sequence). V shed 7 bases, J shed 3 bases, and the junction held 9 bases outside the gene matches. This CDR3 is 15 amino acids long. The CDR3 here is CASNFLADDYNEQFF. DNA for the CDR3: TGTGCCAGCAACTTTCTAGCGGACGACTACAATGAGCAGTTCTTC.

This clonotype was seen repeatedly, ten times or more. This chain joins TRBV5-4 and TRBJ1-6, with 7 bases lining up with TRBD1. Germline V lookup: CDR1 SGHNT, CDR2 YYREEE (reference sequence). V lost 1 base, J lost 8 bases, and 6 bases stayed unmatched. This CDR3 spans 15 amino acids. The CDR3 region has the DNA TGTGCCAGCAGCTTGTCCAGGGGGACGGATTCACCCCTCCACTTT. Amino acids: CASSLSRGTDSPLHF. Together with reference TRBV5-4 and TRBJ1-6, the CDR3 gives the full variable domain: ETGVTQSPTHLIKTRGQQVTLRCSSQSGHNTVSWYQQALGQGPQFIFQYYREEENGRGNFPPRFSGLQFPNYSSELNVNALELDDSALYLCASSLSRGTDSPLHFGNGTRLTVT.

V gene TRBV29-1 combines with J gene TRBJ1-4; D gene uncertain. The CDR3 runs 12 residues. V dropped 4 bases and J dropped 6 bases, with 9 bases sitting between them. The germline V gene encodes CDR1 SQVTM and CDR2 ANQGSEA. In nucleotides, the CDR3 is TGCAGCGTTGCGGGTGTCGATGAAAAACTGTTTTTT. It codes for CSVAGVDEKLFF.

This clonotype was picked up many times. V usage is TRBV19 and J usage is TRBJ2-7; 9 bases agree with TRBD1. The CDR3 is made up of 16 amino acids. The V segment lost 5 bases and the J segment 0 bases; nucleotides outside the gene matches: 8. CDR1 and CDR2 (germline): LNHDA, SQIVND (reference sequence). The CDR3 DNA sequence: TGTGCCAGTAGTTCTCCCGGGACAGGGAGCTCCTACGAGCAGTACTTC. As protein: CASSSPGTGSSYEQYF.

This clonotype has just a few counts. CDR3 in amino acids: CASSVRTGDTEAFF. As DNA, the CDR3 is TGTGCCAGCAGCGTCCGCACAGGGGACACTGAAGCTTTCTTT. J is TRBJ1-1 and V is TRBV9, with TRBD1 identical over 7 bases. The junction had 4 bases not matched to a gene; V was cut back by 2 bases and J by 3 bases. The CDR3 covers 14 residues. Germline lookup yields CDR1 SGDLS and CDR2 YYNGEE.